Reported below is one T cell receptor beta chain. What it binds is unknown. This sample was taken from a study of CD8 T cells in ankylosing spondylitis. TCRdb itself ran the 5' RACE reads through MiXCR, one entry per CDR3 protein. The sample yields a few hundred thousand distinct CDR3 sequences, more than 20% seen once. Trimming shortened V by 3 bases and J by 7 bases, and 9 bases separated the two germline ends. CDR1 and CDR2 from the germline V gene are LNHDA and SQIVND (reference sequence). The CDR3 is 13 residues long. Broader study findings: A TCR beta motif made of fewer than ten highly homologous variants seemed typical of ankylosing spondylitis blood.

The source material was blood, either unsorted or a sorted T cell fraction (not recorded which). The source of this sequence is a male donor with ankylosing spondylitis. V is TRBV19 and J is TRBJ2-2; D is undetermined. CDR3 loop: CASSIRFSGELFF. CDR3 bases: TGTGCCAGTAGTATTCGGTTTAGCGGGGAGCTGTTTTTT.